This T cell receptor beta chain was captured in a study of blood T cells in healthy people across ages. Findings of the study overall: TCR beta diversity per million T cells fell roughly linearly with age. Among long-lived donors, naive CD4+ cells were more numerous and diversity higher than in aged donors.

V gave up 0 bases and J gave up 3 bases, with 6 bases separating them. The CDR3 loop spans 14 amino acids. The germline CDR1 and CDR2 sequences are LGHDT and YNNKEL (reference sequence). Donors ranged from about 6 to 95 years old and were healthy Caucasians in Russia. The authors ran a second PCR of roughly 7 to 11 cycles using a sample-barcoded 5' primer and a J-beta primer mix. Each cDNA was tagged by a template-switch adaptor containing 12 random nucleotides. TCRdb redid the calling of the 5' RACE reads with MiXCR, one entry per CDR3 protein. Among approximately 1,100,000 distinct CDR3 sequences listed, around 43% were seen once. Of note for this clonotype: Its antigen is as yet unknown.

This receptor was obtained from an older woman in good health. The sequencing input was blood. The chain recombines TRBV3-1 with TRBJ2-1; possibly TRBD2 for D (6 bases). CDR3 sequence: CASSQETSYNEQFF. For the CDR3, the DNA is TGTGCCAGCAGCCAAGAGACTAGCTACAATGAGCAGTTCTTC.